The 32 T cell receptor beta chains listed next were all sequenced from one sample in a study of OX40 agonist ivuxolimab in advanced cancers. The method was immunoSEQ multiplex PCR; TCRdb's version includes in-frame clones alone and lacks a portion of them. Found here are tens of thousands of clones, roughly 84% of them singletons; the top ten hold around 0.65%. Sample: CD4+ or CD8+ T cells sorted from blood, taken in a trial of the OX40 agonist ivuxolimab. The source is an adult with an advanced solid tumor such as melanoma, head and neck, liver or kidney cancer.

The chain is built from TRBV11-1 and TRBJ2-1; D unresolved. Per the germline V gene, CDR1 is SGHAT and CDR2 is FQDESV (reference sequence). The CDR3 is 12 amino acids. Trimming cost V 5 bases and J 10 bases, with 12 bases left between them. CDR3 nucleotide sequence: TGTGCCAGCAGCCCACTCTCGTACGAGCAGTTCTTC. Residues: CASSPLSYEQFF.

This clone was seen once. This rearrangement joins TRBV6-5 to TRBJ2-7, with 7 bases matching TRBD1. Trimming removed 6 bases from V and 2 bases from J; junction bases left unmatched: 10. CDR3 length: 15 residues. The germline V gene encodes CDR1 MNHEY and CDR2 SVGAGI. The CDR3 sequence is CASRYGTDYPYEQYF. In DNA, the CDR3 is TGTGCCAGCAGGTACGGGACAGATTATCCCTACGAGCAGTACTTC.

This clone was detected a few times. The V gene is TRBV5-6, the J gene TRBJ1-6, with 8 bases lining up with TRBD1. Trimming at V came to 4 bases and at J to 15 bases, leaving 9 bases not matched to a gene. Per the germline V gene, CDR1 is SGHDT and CDR2 is YYEEEE. The CDR3 has 13 residues. Here the CDR3 reads CASSLKQGVVLHF. The CDR3 coding sequence is TGTGCCAGCAGCCTAAAACAGGGGGTGGTCCTCCACTTT.

This clone was counted only a few times. The V and J genes are TRBV5-1 and TRBJ2-3; 7 bases map to TRBD2. With 2 bases clipped from V and 4 bases from J, the junction kept 4 bases outside the gene matches. CDR1 and CDR2 (germline): SGHRS, YFSETQ. The CDR3 contains 14 residues. CDR3 loop: CASSLTGGPDTQYF. For the CDR3, the DNA is TGCGCCAGCAGCTTAACGGGGGGACCAGATACGCAGTATTTT.

This clone was seen a handful of times. The rearrangement links TRBV18 to TRBJ2-6; D gene uncertain. The ends were cut back, 3 bases at V and 0 bases at J, with 9 bases in the middle. Germline V gene sequence: CDR1 KGHSH, CDR2 LQKENI. The CDR3 has 16 residues. This chain's CDR3 is CASSPIPSSGANVLTF. As DNA, the CDR3 is TGTGCCAGCTCACCGATCCCTAGCTCTGGGGCCAACGTCCTGACTTTC.

V is TRBV7-9 and J is TRBJ2-2; maybe TRBD1 (6 bases). Trimming pared 5 bases from V and 6 bases from J, leaving 13 bases between. CDR1 SEHNR and CDR2 FQNEAQ come from the germline V gene (reference sequence). The CDR3 runs to 14 residues. The CDR3 here is CASSRLGAPGELFF. For the CDR3, the DNA is TGTGCCAGCAGCCGCCTGGGGGCCCCCGGGGAGCTGTTTTTT.

The rearrangement links TRBV11-3 to TRBJ2-4, with D perhaps matching TRBD2 (6 bases). The germline V and J ends were trimmed by 4 bases and 7 bases, with 11 bases remaining between them. The CDR3 runs 13 residues. Germline-derived CDR1 and CDR2 are SGHNT and YENEEA. CDR3 nucleotides: TGTGCCAGCAGCTCGGGACTTGGGAACATTCAGTACTTC. The encoded protein is CASSSGLGNIQYF.

The rearrangement uses TRBV5-1 and TRBJ2-3; D unresolved. The germline gives CDR1 SGHRS, CDR2 YFSETQ. This CDR3 comprises 15 residues. Between the trimmed V and J ends, which lost 0 bases and 0 bases, there was a span of 8 bases. In DNA, the CDR3 is TGCGCCAGCAGCTTGGCCGGAAGAAGCACAGATACGCAGTATTTT. Its translation is CASSLAGRSTDTQYF.

This clone has only a few counts. The chain uses TRBV19 and TRBJ2-5, with a possible D match to TRBD1 (6 bases). Trimming shortened V by 5 bases and J by 7 bases, and 8 bases separated the two germline ends. This CDR3 comprises 11 residues. The V gene's germline CDR1 is LNHDA and CDR2 SQIVND (reference sequence). DNA for the CDR3: TGTGCCAGTAGTCCAGGGGCGACCCAGTACTTC. Its translation is CASSPGATQYF.

The rearrangement joins TRBV19 to TRBJ1-1, with TRBD1 as a possible D gene (6 bases). CDR3 length: 15 residues. CDR1 is LNHDA, CDR2 SQIVND, per germline (reference sequence). V was cut by 4 bases and J by 4 bases, with 16 bases left in between. As DNA, the CDR3 is TGTGCCAGTAGTAAAGTCGGGGGGCTGGCCACTGAAGCTTTCTTT. Its translation is CASSKVGGLATEAFF. The entire variable domain, with the rest obtained from reference TRBV19 and TRBJ1-1, is as follows: DGGITQSPKYLFRKEGQNVTLSCEQNLNHDAMYWYRQDPGQGLRLIYYSQIVNDFQKGDIAEGYSVSREKKESFPLTVTSAQKNPTAFYLCASSKVGGLATEAFFGQGTRLTVV.

The V call is TRBV21-1, the J call TRBJ1-3. TRBV21-1 is a documented pseudogene. The CDR3 is 19 residues long. Written as DNA, the CDR3 is TGTGCCAGCAGCAAAGCTCGACCCCGAGACGGGCCTTTTGGAAACACCATATATTTT. Protein product: CASSKARPRDGPFGNTIYF.

This clone was detected a few times. The chain couples TRBV7-9 to TRBJ2-3; the D is unclear. In germline, CDR1 is SEHNR, CDR2 FQNEAQ (reference sequence). This CDR3 is built from 13 residues. V dropped 4 bases and J dropped 0 bases, with 5 bases sitting between them. As DNA, the CDR3 is TGTGCCAGCAGCTCGGGTAGCACAGATACGCAGTATTTT. It codes for CASSSGSTDTQYF.

The CDR3 region is CASRFGASNQPQHF. The CDR3 DNA reads TGTGCCAGCCGGTTTGGGGCTAGCAATCAGCCCCAGCATTTT. The chain is built from TRBV7-8 and TRBJ1-5; TRBD1 might be the D (5 bases). V lost 8 bases and J lost 0, with 11 bases in between. There are 14 residues in the CDR3. Germline V gene data show CDR1 as SGHVS and CDR2 as FQNEAQ.

This chain joins TRBV19 and TRBJ2-3; D tentatively fits TRBD1 or TRBD2 (5 bases each). The CDR3 totals 13 residues. The ends were cut back, 4 bases at V and 1 base at J, with 6 bases in the middle. The germline V gene encodes CDR1 LNHDA and CDR2 SQIVND (reference sequence). In nucleotides, the CDR3 is TGTGCCAGTAGTAGAGGGGGCACAGATACGCAGTATTTT. Residues: CASSRGGTDTQYF.

This rearrangement joins TRBV4-1 to TRBJ2-1; 11 bases are a match to TRBD2. V dropped 0 bases and J dropped 9; count of bases not matched to a gene: 10. The V gene's germline CDR1 is MGHRA and CDR2 YSYEKL. CDR3 length: 17 residues. This CDR3 reads CASSQEGLAGGGAEQFF. CDR3 in DNA: TGCGCCAGCAGCCAAGAGGGGCTAGCGGGAGGTGGTGCTGAGCAGTTCTTC.

This sequence joins TRBV19 and TRBJ1-4; TRBD1 might be the D (5 bases). Trimming pared 6 bases from V and 7 bases from J, leaving 15 bases between. Germline V lookup: CDR1 LNHDA, CDR2 SQIVND (reference sequence). This CDR3 is built from 14 residues. The CDR3 DNA reads TGTGCCAGTAGCCCGACAGTGGTCGGTGAAAAACTGTTTTTT. Protein: CASSPTVVGEKLFF.

In regard to this clone: The junction departs from germline at one end; a sequencing error may be responsible. The J gene is TRBJ2-7, the V gene TRBV19, with D tentatively TRBD1 (5 bases). Germline loops: CDR1 LNHDA, CDR2 SQIVND (reference sequence). This CDR3 is 12 amino acids long. CDR3 sequence (DNA): TGTGCCAGTAGTAAGGGGTCCTTCGAGCAGTACTTC. Its protein is CASSKGSFEQYF.

The CDR3 reads CASSLAQGFGYGYTF. The CDR3 DNA is TGTGCCAGCAGCTTAGCGCAAGGGTTCGGCTATGGCTACACCTTC. The chain carries TRBV7-9 and TRBJ1-2; no clear D. The CDR3 has 15 amino acids. Germline CDR1 SEHNR, CDR2 FQNEAQ (reference sequence). Trimming cost V 0 bases and J 4 bases, with 12 bases left between them.

The chain uses TRBV6-5 and TRBJ2-7; possibly TRBD2 for D (5 bases). The CDR3 sequence is 13 residues long. Germline V lookup: CDR1 MNHEY, CDR2 SVGAGI. V dropped 8 bases and J dropped 2 bases, with 13 bases sitting between them. The CDR3 bases are TGTGCCAGCCACAGCGGTGGTACCTACGAGCAGTACTTC. This gives the protein CASHSGGTYEQYF.

This chain connects TRBV11-3 to TRBJ2-1, with D tentatively TRBD2 (5 bases). V was shortened by 4 bases and J by 10 bases, with 11 bases between the two germline ends. This CDR3 region has 12 residues. Germline V CDR1 and CDR2: SGHNT, YENEEA. The CDR3 reads CASSSRTGEQFF. CDR3 coding DNA: TGTGCCAGCAGCTCCCGGACGGGGGAGCAGTTCTTC.

The chain joins TRBV7-2 to TRBJ2-1, with D perhaps matching TRBD1 (6 bases). Germline V gene data show CDR1 as SGHTA and CDR2 as FQGNSA. The length of the CDR3 is 16 residues. V was pared by 6 bases and J by 4 bases, with 19 bases between. The CDR3 region has the DNA TGTGCCAGCAGAGCCGCCGGGACAACTAATTACAATGAGCAGTTCTTC. Translation gives CASRAAGTTNYNEQFF.

With respect to this clone: Other DNA sequences in this specimen translate into the identical CDR3. CDR3 DNA: TGTGCCAGCAGCTTAGATCTAGATACGCAGTATTTT. It specifies CASSLDLDTQYF. The genes are TRBV11-2 and TRBJ2-3; D gene uncertain. Per germline, CDR1 SGHAT and CDR2 FQNNGV. This CDR3 is 12 amino acids long. V gave up 0 bases and J gave up 5 bases, with 3 bases separating them. Full variable domain (remainder filled in from reference TRBV11-2 and TRBJ2-3): EAGVAQSPRYKIIEKRQSVAFWCNPISGHATLYWYQQILGQGPKLLIQFQNNGVVDDSQLPKDRFSAERLKGVDSTLKIQPAKLEDSAVYLCASSLDLDTQYFGPGTRLTVL.

The genes are TRBV18 and TRBJ2-2, with a weak D call TRBD1 (6 bases). The CDR3 spans 15 residues. Trimming took 0 bases from V and 6 from J, leaving 11 bases between them. CDR1 and CDR2 (germline): KGHSH, LQKENI. CDR3 protein: CASSPPQGGAGELFF. CDR3 nucleotide sequence: TGTGCCAGCTCACCACCACAGGGCGGCGCCGGGGAGCTGTTTTTT.

V usage is TRBV10-3 and J usage is TRBJ2-7, with no clear D. This CDR3 is 11 amino acids long. Germline CDR1 reads ENHRY; CDR2 reads SYGVKD. V dropped 3 bases and J dropped 3 bases, with 3 bases sitting between them. In nucleotides, the CDR3 is TGTGCCATCAGTGATAACTACGAGCAGTACTTC. It codes for CAISDNYEQYF.

The V and J genes are TRBV7-6 and TRBJ2-7; 8 bases are shared with TRBD1. V shed 3 bases, J shed 2 bases, and the junction held 3 bases outside the gene matches. Germline values: CDR1 SGHVS, CDR2 FNYEAQ. The CDR3 consists of 14 residues. The CDR3 protein is CASSLGTGPYEQYF. The DNA of the CDR3 is TGTGCCAGCAGCTTGGGGACAGGACCCTACGAGCAGTACTTC.

This clone has a handful of counts. This chain links TRBV30 with TRBJ1-1, with D possibly TRBD1 on 5 matching bases. V lost 3 bases, J lost 1 base, and 12 bases lay in between. Germline V lookup: CDR1 GTSNPN, CDR2 SVGIG (reference sequence). The length of the CDR3 is 14 residues. CDR3 in DNA: TGTGCCTGGAGGGCTATGGGACGGAACACTGAAGCTTTCTTT. It is translated as CAWRAMGRNTEAFF.

The chain couples TRBV15 to TRBJ2-3; 11 bases line up with TRBD2. The CDR3 length is 19 residues. The V gene's germline CDR1 is LNHNV and CDR2 YYDKDF (reference sequence). Germline trimming cut 3 bases from V and 4 bases from J; bases unmatched to any gene: 15. In DNA, the CDR3 is TGTGCCACCAGCAGGTCCGGGACTAGCGGTCTGGTGCGCTCAGATACGCAGTATTTT. Amino acid sequence: CATSRSGTSGLVRSDTQYF.

This clone was seen once. The chain couples TRBV6-1 to TRBJ2-7; D unresolved. The V and J ends lost 7 bases and 3 bases respectively, with 10 bases between them. Per germline, CDR1 MNHNS and CDR2 SASEGT. The CDR3 consists of 12 residues. CDR3 region: CASNGISYEQYF. As DNA, the CDR3 is TGTGCCAGCAATGGGATAAGCTACGAGCAGTACTTC.

This chain uses TRBV28 with TRBJ2-7, with D maybe TRBD2 (6 bases). Germline-derived CDR1 and CDR2 are MDHEN and SYDVKM. This CDR3 has 15 amino acids. Trimming pared 5 bases from V and 2 bases from J, leaving 16 bases between. The CDR3 sequence: CASSNLGGSAYEQYF. The CDR3 DNA sequence: TGTGCCAGCAGTAATCTAGGAGGGAGCGCCTACGAGCAGTACTTC. Together with reference TRBV28 and TRBJ2-7, the CDR3 gives the full variable domain: DVKVTQSSRYLVKRTGEKVFLECVQDMDHENMFWYRQDPGLGLRLIYFSYDVKMKEKGDIPEGYSVSREKKERFSLILESASTNQTSMYLCASSNLGGSAYEQYFGPGTRLTVT.

The chain joins TRBV6-1 to TRBJ2-2; 8 bases map to TRBD1. V was pared by 1 base and J by 7 bases, with 5 bases of the junction left unmatched. The CDR3 sequence is 15 residues long. CDR1 is MNHNS and CDR2 is SASEGT in the germline V gene. The CDR3 here is CASSEGRGQGGELFF. The CDR3 DNA follows: TGTGCCAGCAGTGAAGGCAGGGGGCAGGGCGGGGAGCTGTTTTTT.

This chain uses TRBV19 with TRBJ1-1; 11 bases agree with TRBD1. This CDR3 contains 12 residues. The V and J ends lost 10 bases and 12 bases, in that order; junction bases with no gene match: 10. Per germline, CDR1 LNHDA and CDR2 SQIVND (reference sequence). The CDR3 sequence: CATGQGATRSFF. CDR3 nucleotide sequence: TGTGCCACTGGACAGGGGGCCACCAGGTCTTTCTTT.

V and J are TRBV5-4 and TRBJ2-3; TRBD1 agrees at 7 bases. Losses at the gene ends were 3 bases for V and 2 bases for J; bases not matched to a gene: 3. Germline CDR1 and CDR2: SGHNT and YYREEE (reference sequence). This CDR3 region has 14 residues. This CDR3 is CASSSGQDTDTQYF. The CDR3 DNA sequence: TGTGCCAGCAGCTCCGGACAGGACACAGATACGCAGTATTTT.